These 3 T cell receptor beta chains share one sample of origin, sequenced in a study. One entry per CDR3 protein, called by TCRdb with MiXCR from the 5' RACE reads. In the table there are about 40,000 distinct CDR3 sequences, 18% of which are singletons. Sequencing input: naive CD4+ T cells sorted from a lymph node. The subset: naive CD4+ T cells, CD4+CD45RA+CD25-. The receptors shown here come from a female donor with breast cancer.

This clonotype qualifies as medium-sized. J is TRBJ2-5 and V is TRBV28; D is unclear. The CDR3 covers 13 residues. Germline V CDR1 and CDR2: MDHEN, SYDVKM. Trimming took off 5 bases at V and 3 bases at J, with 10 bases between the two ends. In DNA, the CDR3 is TGTGCCAGCAGTCGAAACAATGAAGAGACCCAGTACTTC. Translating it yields CASSRNNEETQYF.

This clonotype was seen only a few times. In DNA form, the CDR3 reads TGCAGTGCCACACAGCTCAACTATGGCTACACCTTC. Translating it yields CSATQLNYGYTF. V and J are TRBV20-1 and TRBJ1-2; D call uncertain. Trimming removed 6 bases from V and 2 bases from J, with 10 bases in between. Per germline, CDR1 DFQATT and CDR2 SNEGSKA (reference sequence). CDR3 length: 12 residues.

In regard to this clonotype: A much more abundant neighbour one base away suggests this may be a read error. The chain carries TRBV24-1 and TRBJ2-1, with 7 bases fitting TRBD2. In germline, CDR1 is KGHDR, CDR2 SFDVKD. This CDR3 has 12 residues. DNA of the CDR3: TGTGCCACCAGTGACGTAGCGGGCCCTCAGTCCTTC. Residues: CATSDVAGPQSF.